The clone carrying this T cell receptor (beta chain) turned up a few times. Its cognate antigen is unknown. The entry originates in a study of Ad26.COV2.S vaccination and SARS-CoV-2 variants. For the study at large: Ad26.COV2.S given intramuscularly, once or twice 56 days apart. Study-level findings and limits: Quantification of TCR breadth and depth may have yielded underestimates of total T cell responses. Placebo and vaccine recipients had non-spike TCR breadth that was similar.

Looked up from germline, CDR1 is KGHDR and CDR2 is SFDVKD. Trimming shortened V by 2 bases and J by 2 bases, and 9 bases separated the two germline ends. CDR3 length equals 15 residues. Treatment specified: about 20 received Ad26.COV2.S at low or high dose, single or two shots; 5 received placebo; per-sample allocation not given. Sample collection was performed on day 63 after the first vaccine or placebo injection. The protocol was immunoSEQ multiplex PCR, while the TCRdb copy is restricted to in-frame clones and leaves out a portion. The data contain around 250,000 clones, 80% to 90% of them singletons.

This TCR derives from a person aged 18-65 years who received the Ad26.COV2.S COVID-19 vaccine or a placebo. The sequencing used peripheral blood, collected in a trial of Ad26.COV2.S vaccine versus placebo. This chain uses TRBV24-1 with TRBJ2-1; a possible D gene is TRBD2 (5 bases). Written as DNA, the CDR3 is TGTGCCACCAGTGATTCGCTAGCTCCCTACAATGAGCAGTTCTTC. This codes for CATSDSLAPYNEQFF.